This entry concerns a single T cell receptor beta chain. As yet, its antigen is unknown. The entry originates in a study of cytomegalovirus exposure and HLA in healthy donors. Study observations and caveats: Reportedly, a later analysis found an Asian-associated ancestry cluster had fewer N-insertions than the approximately 700-donor mean. Previously analyzed data showed that most TCR beta V segments were productive at a frequency of about 87% or about 30%. Reportedly, cytomegalovirus status was diagnosed with high sensitivity and specificity. A later analysis linked 15,000 to 20,000 TCR beta sequences to HLA alleles at 0.05 false discovery rate.

Germline assignment: CDR1 MDHEN and CDR2 SYDVKM. The CDR3 extends over 17 amino acids. Trimming removed 3 bases from V and 6 bases from J, with 22 bases in between. The study ran its PCR with 60 Vbeta and 13 Jbeta primers. The data were produced by immunoSEQ multiplex PCR, yet TCRdb's version contains in-frame clones alone and is incomplete. The sample yields 75,000 to 95,000 clones, less than 85% seen once. The sample taken for sequencing was PBMCs. This TCR came from a young man in good health and CMV-seronegative. The V and J genes are TRBV28 and TRBJ2-3; the D gene is possibly TRBD1 (6 bases). The CDR3 DNA sequence: TGTGCCAGCAGTTTTGGATTTTTGGGGGCAGGGAAGGATACGCAGTATTTT. It is translated as CASSFGFLGAGKDTQYF.